Below are 7 T cell receptor beta chains sequenced from a single sample in a study of OX40 agonist ivuxolimab in advanced cancers. TCRdb's copy holds only in-frame clones and misses some; the assay was immunoSEQ multiplex PCR. The sample contains approximately 31,000 clones, around four fifths of which appear only once. The specimen was CD4+ or CD8+ T cells sorted from blood, collected in a trial of the OX40 agonist ivuxolimab. These receptors originate from an adult with an advanced solid tumor such as melanoma, head and neck, liver or kidney cancer.

A single count supports this clone. The chain carries TRBV5-1 and TRBJ1-6, with TRBD1 matching 7 bases. The CDR3 contains 15 residues. V lost 4 bases and J lost 4; bases outside the gene matches: 5. CDR1 and CDR2 from the germline V gene are SGHRS and YFSETQ. This CDR3 is CASSRGQMYNSPLHF. DNA for the CDR3: TGCGCCAGCAGCCGGGGACAGATGTATAATTCACCCCTCCACTTT.

The chain joins TRBV5-4 to TRBJ2-1; TRBD1 aligns across 8 bases. The length of the CDR3 is 16 residues. CDR1 is SGHNT, CDR2 YYREEE, per germline (reference sequence). J gave up 5 bases and V 7 bases, and 14 bases lay outside the gene matches. The CDR3 protein is CASGQGRTGSHNEQFF. The CDR3 DNA reads as TGTGCCAGCGGACAAGGGAGGACAGGGTCCCACAATGAGCAGTTCTTC.

This clone was seen a few times. A read error may produce the germline difference seen at one junction end. This chain links TRBV20-1 with TRBJ2-1; 7 nucleotides align to TRBD2. The CDR3 length is 10 residues. Per germline, CDR1 DFQATT and CDR2 SNEGSKA (reference sequence). The CDR3 reads CSAGTNTQIF. CDR3 sequence (DNA): TGCAGTGCAGGGACTAATACGCAGATCTTC.

This clone was picked up a small number of times. The chain joins TRBV5-1 to TRBJ2-3; possible D gene TRBD2, 5 bases. There are 16 residues in the CDR3. Per the germline V gene, CDR1 is SGHRS and CDR2 is YFSETQ. V was cut by 0 bases and J by 0 bases, with 11 bases left in between. As DNA, the CDR3 is TGCGCCAGCAGCTTGGGAGGGCAATCTAGCACAGATACGCAGTATTTT. As protein: CASSLGGQSSTDTQYF.

The chain has TRBV9 and TRBJ2-5; D ambiguous. Per germline, CDR1 SGDLS and CDR2 YYNGEE. Trimming shortened V by 0 bases and J by 2 bases, and 11 bases separated the two germline ends. The CDR3 is made up of 15 amino acids. This CDR3 is CASSVGEAIQETQYF. The CDR3 region has the DNA TGTGCCAGCAGCGTAGGAGAGGCGATACAAGAGACCCAGTACTTC.

This chain links TRBV5-6 with TRBJ1-3; D unresolved. Germline CDR1 is SGHDT and CDR2 is YYEEEE. Between the trimmed V and J ends, which lost 4 bases and 4 bases, there was a span of 9 bases. This CDR3 spans 13 amino acids. The CDR3 reads CASSQIDGNTIYF. The CDR3 bases are TGTGCCAGCAGCCAGATTGACGGAAACACCATATATTTT.

This chain joins TRBV29-1 and TRBJ2-1; 8 bases match TRBD2. The CDR3 totals 15 residues. After removal of 1 base from V and 3 bases from J, the junction contained 5 bases not matched to a gene. Germline values: CDR1 SQVTM, CDR2 ANQGSEA. CDR3 amino acids: CSVEGRLAIYNEQFF. The CDR3 DNA reads TGCAGCGTTGAAGGGCGACTAGCGATCTACAATGAGCAGTTCTTC.